This paragraph reports one T cell receptor beta chain. The entry originates in a study of T cells expressing NK-cell markers. CDR3 length: 12 amino acids. Germline values: CDR1 SEHNR, CDR2 FQNEAQ (reference sequence). TCRdb reanalyzed the 5' RACE reads, giving one entry per CDR3 protein sequence and no DNA. The repertoire shows over 100,000 distinct CDR3 sequences; the top ten hold under 20%. This chain connects TRBV7-9 to TRBJ1-4. This receptor was obtained from a woman between 18 and 75 years old in good health. Sequencing was performed on blood T cells: a sorted CD56 or NKG2C T cell subset, CD4+ or CD8+ T cells, or bulk PBMC T cells (not recorded which). CDR3 in amino acids: CASRVDNEKLFF.